The rows below give T cell receptor beta chains drawn from one sample of a study of blood T cell repertoires in COVID-19. The assay was immunoSEQ multiplex PCR, and TCRdb's table has in-frame clones only and misses some. The sample has some 450,000 clones, more than 70% seen once; the top ten hold around 12%. Sequences were obtained from peripheral blood. These receptors originate from a woman between 45 and 65 years old with COVID-19, enrolled during active disease. The CDR3 runs from the conserved cysteine through the conserved F or W. D genes are given only for firm matches.

cdr3_aa,cdr3_nt,v_call,d_call,j_call
CASSPLALRGIYGYTF,TGCGCCAGCAGCCCCCTCGCCTTACGGGGAATCTATGGCTACACCTTC,TRBV4-1,.,TRBJ1-2
CASSDRRSSGGHSTDTQYF,TGCGCCAGCAGCGACCGCCGTTCTAGCGGGGGGCACAGCACAGATACGCAGTATTTT,TRBV10-1,TRBD2,TRBJ2-3
CASKEGTSGNTIYF,TGTGCCAGCAAGGAGGGGACCTCTGGAAACACCATATATTTT,TRBV28,.,TRBJ1-3
CAISDRVYSGANVLTF,TGTGCCATCAGTGACCGCGTCTACTCTGGGGCCAACGTCCTGACTTTC,TRBV10-3,.,TRBJ2-6
CASRYDSRNEKLFF,TGCGCCAGCAGGTATGACAGTCGTAATGAAAAACTGTTTTTT,TRBV5-1,.,TRBJ1-4
CASTLAGGNTEAFF,TGTGCCAGCACCTTAGCGGGGGGGAACACTGAAGCTTTCTTT,TRBV6-6,.,TRBJ1-1
CASSERQFSGNTIYF,TGTGCCAGCAGTGAAAGACAGTTCTCTGGAAACACCATATATTTT,TRBV2,.,TRBJ1-3
CASSVDRSSGNTIYF,TGTGCCAGCAGCGTGGACAGGAGCTCTGGAAACACCATATATTTT,TRBV9,TRBD1,TRBJ1-3
CASSTGEVHEQYF,TGTGCCAGCAGCACAGGGGAAGTCCACGAGCAGTACTTC,TRBV12-3/TRBV12-4,TRBD1,TRBJ2-7
CASSSHRASYEQYF,TGTGCCAGCAGTTCCCACAGGGCCTCCTACGAGCAGTACTTC,TRBV27,.,TRBJ2-7
CASRLAGRGLHEQYF,TGTGCCAGCAGGTTGGCGGGCAGGGGGCTGCACGAGCAGTACTTC,TRBV5-6,TRBD1,TRBJ2-7
CASSLLADTGELFF,TGCGCCAGCAGCTTGTTGGCGGACACCGGGGAGCTGTTTTTT,TRBV5-1,.,TRBJ2-2
CASSPGRGPYNEQFF,TGTGCCAGCAGCCCCGGGAGGGGCCCTTACAATGAGCAGTTCTTC,TRBV11-2,TRBD2,TRBJ2-1